The source of this T cell receptor (beta chain) is a study of T cells in Graves' hyperthyroidism and ophthalmopathy. Those with hyperthyroidism were 18 to 65 years old, newly diagnosed, and ill for under 2 months. The table lists this clonotype with many counts. From RNA transcripts, TCR beta CDR3 regions were amplified. The HTBI primer set served for first-round RT-PCR of the TCR CDR3. TCRdb recomputed calls from the multiplex PCR reads with MiXCR, one row per CDR3 protein. Of about 340,000 distinct CDR3 sequences in the sample, 20% to 25% are singletons; the top ten hold around half. Germline CDR1 is SQVTM and CDR2 is ANQGSEA. V trimming: 1 base; J trimming: 5 bases; junction bases outside the gene matches: 3. The CDR3 contains 14 residues.

The clonotype was recovered from a woman aged 45-65 years with Graves' hyperthyroidism. The sample comprised blood. This rearrangement joins TRBV29-1 to TRBJ2-1; TRBD1 aligns across 9 bases. CDR3 protein: CSVEGRDRDNEQFF. In DNA, the CDR3 is TGCAGCGTTGAAGGCCGGGACAGGGACAATGAGCAGTTCTTC.